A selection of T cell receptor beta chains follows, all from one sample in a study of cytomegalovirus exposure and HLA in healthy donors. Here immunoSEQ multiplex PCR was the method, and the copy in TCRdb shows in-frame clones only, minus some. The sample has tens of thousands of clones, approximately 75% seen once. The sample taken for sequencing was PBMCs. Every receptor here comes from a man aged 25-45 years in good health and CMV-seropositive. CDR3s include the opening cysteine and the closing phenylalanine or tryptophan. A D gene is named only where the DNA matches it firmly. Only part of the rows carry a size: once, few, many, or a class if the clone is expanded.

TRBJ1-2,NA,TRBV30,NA,TGTGCCTGGAGTGTATGGGGGGACGGTGGCTACACCTTC,CAWSVWGDGGYTF
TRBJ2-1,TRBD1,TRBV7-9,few,TGTTCCAGCAGCCCGCCGTTCCGGGACAGGGCTTACAATGAGCAGTTCTTC,CSSSPPFRDRAYNEQFF
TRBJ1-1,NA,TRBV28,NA,TGTGCCAGCAGCTCAGGGTCCGTAAACACTGAAGCTTTCTTT,CASSSGSVNTEAFF
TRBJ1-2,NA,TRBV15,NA,TGTGCCACCAGCAGAGATCCCAACAACCCCCGAGGTGGCTACACCTTC,CATSRDPNNPRGGYTF
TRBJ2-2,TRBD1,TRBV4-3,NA,TGCGCCAGCAGCGCCGTCCTCGGGACAGGGGCTAACACCGGGGAGCTGTTTTTT,CASSAVLGTGANTGELFF
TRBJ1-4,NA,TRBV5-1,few,TGCGCCAGCAGCTTGCAAGGGAGGGTTGAAGAAAAACTGTTTTTT,CASSLQGRVEEKLFF
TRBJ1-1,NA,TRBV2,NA,TGTGCCAGCAGTGAATTTCCGGACAGCACTGAAGCTTTCTTT,CASSEFPDSTEAFF
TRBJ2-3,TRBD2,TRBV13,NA,TGTGCCAGCAGCTCTCTAGCGGGGGTGTCAGATACGCAGTATTTT,CASSSLAGVSDTQYF
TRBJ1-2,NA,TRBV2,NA,TGTGCCAGCGGGGGGATACGTTCAGCTAACTATGGCTACACCTTC,CASGGIRSANYGYTF
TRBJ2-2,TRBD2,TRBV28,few,TGTGCCAGCAGTTTGACGGGGGGGGCTAACGGGGAGCTGTTTTTT,CASSLTGGANGELFF
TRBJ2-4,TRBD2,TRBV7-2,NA,TGTGCCAGCAGCCCAGGACTAGCAAGTCTTCAGTACTTC,CASSPGLASLQYF
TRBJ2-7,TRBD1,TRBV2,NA,TGTGCCAGCAGTCAGGGACAGGGATACGAGCAGTACTTC,CASSQGQGYEQYF
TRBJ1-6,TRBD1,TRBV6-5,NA,TGTGCCAGCAGTTACGGACAGGGAAATTCACCCCTCCACTTT,CASSYGQGNSPLHF
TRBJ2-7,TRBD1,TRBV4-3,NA,TGCGCCAGCAGCCAAGTTGCAGTTGGCAGGGGGCTAAACGAGCAGTACTTC,CASSQVAVGRGLNEQYF
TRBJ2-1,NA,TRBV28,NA,TGTGCCAGCAGTTCAGGGGACTACTACAATGAGCAGTTCTTC,CASSSGDYYNEQFF
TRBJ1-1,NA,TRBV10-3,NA,TGTGCCATCAGGACAGGTCAGGCACCTGGGTCTGAAGCTTTCTTT,CAIRTGQAPGSEAFF
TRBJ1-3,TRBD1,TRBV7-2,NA,TGTGCCAGCAGCGTTCACAGGGGCAGTCCTGGAAACACCATATATTTT,CASSVHRGSPGNTIYF
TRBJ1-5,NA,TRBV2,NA,TGTGCCAGCAGACCCGGGGGAGGCAATCAGCCCCAGCATTTT,CASRPGGGNQPQHF
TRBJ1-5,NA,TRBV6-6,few,TGTGCCAGCAGTTCGATACTCTCCAATCAGCCCCAGCATTTT,CASSSILSNQPQHF
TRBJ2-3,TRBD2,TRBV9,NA,TGTGCCAGCAGCGTAGTTGTCGGGGGGGCAACAGATACGCAGTATTTT,CASSVVVGGATDTQYF
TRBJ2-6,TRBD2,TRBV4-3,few,TGCGCCAGCAGCCAAGATGCGGGGGCTGGGGCCAACGTCCTGACTTTC,CASSQDAGAGANVLTF
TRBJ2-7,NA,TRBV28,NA,TGTGCCAGCAGTTTGAGGGCCTTCTGGGAGCAGTACTTC,CASSLRAFWEQYF
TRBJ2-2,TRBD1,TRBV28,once,TGTGCCGGGGGACAGGGTAACACCGGGGAGCTGTTTTTT,CAGGQGNTGELFF
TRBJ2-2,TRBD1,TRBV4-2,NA,TGTGCCAGCAGCCTCCCTTTAGGACAGGGGAGGACCGGGGAGCTGTTTTTT,CASSLPLGQGRTGELFF
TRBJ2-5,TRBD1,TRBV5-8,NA,TGTGCCAGCAGCGAGGGACAGGCCGGGACGACCCAGTACTTC,CASSEGQAGTTQYF
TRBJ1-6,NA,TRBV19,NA,TGTGCCAGTAGTACCCGACCAGGTTATAATTCACCCCTCCACTTT,CASSTRPGYNSPLHF
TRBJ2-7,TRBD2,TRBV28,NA,TGTGCCAGCAGAAAAGGACTAGCGGGGGCTTACGAGCAGTACTTC,CASRKGLAGAYEQYF
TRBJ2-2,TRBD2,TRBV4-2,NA,TGTGCCAGCAGCCCGGGACTAGCGGGGGGGCCCGGGGAGCTGTTTTTT,CASSPGLAGGPGELFF
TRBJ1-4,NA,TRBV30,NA,TGTGCCTCGTCACGGCCGGGGGAAAAACTGTTTTTT,CASSRPGEKLFF
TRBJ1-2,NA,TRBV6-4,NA,TGTGCCAGCAGTGAAGGGGAGGGTTCCTATGGCTACACCTTC,CASSEGEGSYGYTF
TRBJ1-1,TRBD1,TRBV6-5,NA,TGTGCCAGCAGTTGGACAGGGGGCTGGACTGAAGCTTTCTTT,CASSWTGGWTEAFF
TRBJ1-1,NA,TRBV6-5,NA,TGTGCCAGCAGTTACCGGTTACAGGGATTGGCTGAAGCTTTCTTT,CASSYRLQGLAEAFF
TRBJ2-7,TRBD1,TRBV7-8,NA,TGTGCCAGCAGCCCTACAGGGGATGGGGATGAGCAGTACTTC,CASSPTGDGDEQYF
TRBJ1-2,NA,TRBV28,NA,TGTGCCAGCAGTTTATTCGACAGAAGAGGCTACACCTTC,CASSLFDRRGYTF
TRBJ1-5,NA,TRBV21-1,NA,TGTGCCAGCAGCAAAGAGGGGGGGGCAGGGGGCGTTCAGCCCCAGCATTTT,CASSKEGGAGGVQPQHF
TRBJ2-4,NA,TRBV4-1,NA,TGCGCCAGCAGCCAAGATCTGGGGGTGGAGGGGTCCAAAAACATTCAGTACTTC,CASSQDLGVEGSKNIQYF
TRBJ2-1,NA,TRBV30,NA,TGTGCCGGACGGGGGGCGGACAATGAGCAGTTCTTC,CAGRGADNEQFF
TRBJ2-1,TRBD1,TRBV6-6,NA,TGTGCCAGCAGTGAGACAGGGGGATATGAGCAGTTCTTC,CASSETGGYEQFF
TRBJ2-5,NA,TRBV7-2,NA,TGTGCCAGCAGCTCCGGTCGCCGCGAGACCCAGTACTTC,CASSSGRRETQYF
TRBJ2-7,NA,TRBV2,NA,TGTGCCAGCAATGAAGGGGCGGGGGAGCAGTACTTC,CASNEGAGEQYF
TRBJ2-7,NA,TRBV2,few,TGTGCCAGCAGTGAAAGGGGTCAGGGGTATGGCGAGCAGTACTTC,CASSERGQGYGEQYF
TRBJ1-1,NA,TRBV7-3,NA,TGTGCCAGCAGCCGCGCGGGGGGGATGAACACTGAAGCTTTCTTT,CASSRAGGMNTEAFF
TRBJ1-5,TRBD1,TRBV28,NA,TGTGCCAGCAGTTTAGGACAGGGGCTCCTGCCCCAGCATTTT,CASSLGQGLLPQHF
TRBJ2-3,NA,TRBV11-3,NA,TGTGCCAGCAGCTTAGGGCTAGCGAGCACAGATACGCAGTATTTT,CASSLGLASTDTQYF
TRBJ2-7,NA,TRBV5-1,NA,TGCGCCAGCAGCACCCGGGACACCCACTCCTACGAGCAGTACTTC,CASSTRDTHSYEQYF
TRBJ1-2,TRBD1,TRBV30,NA,TGTGCCTGGAAGAAAGTCCGGGACAGGAGTAACTATGGCTACACCTTC,CAWKKVRDRSNYGYTF
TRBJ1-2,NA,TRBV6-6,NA,TGTGCCAGCAGTTCCGACAACCAATTGGGTGGCTACACCTTC,CASSSDNQLGGYTF
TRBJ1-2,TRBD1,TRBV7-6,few,TGTGCCAGCAGCTCGACAGGGCCTAGCTATGGCTACACCTTC,CASSSTGPSYGYTF
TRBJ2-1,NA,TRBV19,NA,TGTGCCAGTAGTATAGGTCGCTACAATGAGCAGTTCTTC,CASSIGRYNEQFF
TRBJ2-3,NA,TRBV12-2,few,TGTGCAAGTCGCTTAGAGGGGGCTAGCACAGATACGCAGTATTTT,CASRLEGASTDTQYF
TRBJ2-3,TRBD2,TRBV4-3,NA,TGCGCCAGCAGCCAAGTTGGGAGGCGGGGGGCCTCAGATACGCAGTATTTT,CASSQVGRRGASDTQYF